Below are 6 T cell receptor beta chains sequenced from a single sample in a study of blood T cell repertoires in COVID-19. TCRdb's table, derived via immunoSEQ multiplex PCR, lists solely in-frame clones and lacks some. Here the sample spans about 110,000 clones, about four fifths being singletons. The sequencing input was peripheral blood. These receptors originate from a woman aged 70-85 years with acute or convalescent COVID-19.

The rearrangement links TRBV9 to TRBJ1-1; the D gene is possibly TRBD1 (5 bases). This CDR3 has 12 residues. V was clipped by 3 bases and J by 8 bases, with 11 bases between them. CDR1 and CDR2 from the germline V gene are SGDLS and YYNGEE. The CDR3, as DNA: TGTGCCAGCAGCGGACCGACAGCCGAAGCTTTCTTT. The encoded protein is CASSGPTAEAFF.

The genes are TRBV2 and TRBJ2-1, with 10 bases matching TRBD2. The junction had 1 base not matched to a gene; V was cut back by 8 bases and J by 0 bases. The CDR3 totals 14 residues. Germline CDR1 and CDR2: SNHLY and FYNNEI. The CDR3 DNA reads as TGTGCCAGCGCTAGCGGGGGCTCCTACAATGAGCAGTTCTTC. Translating gives CASASGGSYNEQFF.

This sequence joins TRBV7-2 and TRBJ2-2; weak D call: TRBD2 (6 bases). The CDR3 spans 17 residues. Germline CDR1 reads SGHTA; CDR2 reads FQGNSA. V was trimmed by 6 bases and J by 3 bases, leaving 20 bases between them. The CDR3, as DNA: TGTGCCAGCAGATACGACCTTAGCGGACGGTACACCGGGGAGCTGTTTTTT. Residues: CASRYDLSGRYTGELFF.

In this sample, this clone turned up once. This sequence joins TRBV28 and TRBJ1-6; 9 bases are shared with TRBD1. The V and J ends lost 6 bases and 10 bases, in that order; junction bases with no gene match: 10. This CDR3 contains 15 residues. Germline assignment: CDR1 MDHEN and CDR2 SYDVKM. CDR3 sequence (DNA): TGTGCCAGCAGATTGCTACAGGGGGCACAATCACCCCTCCACTTT. It is translated as CASRLLQGAQSPLHF.

V gene TRBV5-1 combines with J gene TRBJ1-4, with no clear D. The CDR3 contains 14 residues. Trimming shortened V by 4 bases and J by 8 bases, and 15 bases separated the two germline ends. Germline values: CDR1 SGHRS, CDR2 YFSETQ. This CDR3 reads CASSLGRRGEKLFF. The CDR3 coding sequence is TGCGCCAGCAGCCTAGGAAGGCGAGGGGAAAAACTGTTTTTT.

The chain combines TRBV11-2 with TRBJ2-5, with TRBD2 matching over 9 bases. The CDR3 runs to 16 residues. Germline lookup yields CDR1 SGHAT and CDR2 FQNNGV. Trimming at V came to 2 bases and at J to 5 bases, leaving 9 bases not matched to a gene. The CDR3: CASSLNSGGRLETQYF. For the CDR3, the DNA is TGTGCCAGCAGCTTAAATAGCGGGGGCCGCCTTGAGACCCAGTACTTC.